This TCR beta chain was obtained from a study of cytomegalovirus exposure and HLA in healthy donors. Study outcomes and limitations: Most sequenced TCRs were rare (though some public TCRs occurred in many donors). According to the study, roughly 160 TCR beta chains were cytomegalovirus-associated. Reported results showed that the classifier diagnosed cytomegalovirus status with high specificity and sensitivity.

Only in-frame clones appear in the TCRdb table, and some are missing; sequencing was by immunoSEQ multiplex PCR. The sample consists of 120,000 or so clones, around nine tenths of them appearing once. Regarding this clone: The antigen is undetermined.

Sequenced: PBMCs. The sequence was collected from a woman younger than 35 in good health and CMV-seronegative.

CDR3 in DNA: TGCGCCAGCAGTGAGTCAACAGTGAACACTGAAGCTTTCTTT. Protein sequence: CASSESTVNTEAFF. The V gene is TRBV10-2, the J gene TRBJ1-1, with D hard to call. Per the germline V gene, CDR1 is WSHSY and CDR2 is SAAADI. The CDR3 is made up of 14 amino acids. V lost 0 bases and J lost 0, with 5 bases in between.